Below, 9 T cell receptor beta chains from the same sample are listed, as sequenced in a study of blood T cell repertoires in COVID-19. The protocol was immunoSEQ multiplex PCR, while the TCRdb copy is restricted to in-frame clones and leaves out a portion. The profile shows roughly 190,000 clones, around 84% of them singletons. Sequenced: peripheral blood. The receptors shown here come from a human donor in a cohort sampled during active COVID-19.

The chain uses TRBV5-1 and TRBJ2-7; 7 bases map to TRBD2. In germline, CDR1 is SGHRS, CDR2 YFSETQ. CDR3 size: 13 residues. The trim removed 5 bases at V and 6 bases at J, leaving 8 bases unmatched. CDR3 bases: TGCGCCAGCAGTTGGGACGGGGAGGGCGAGCAGTACGTC. It yields the protein CASSWDGEGEQYV.

The genes are TRBV21-1 and TRBJ1-5. TRBV21-1 corresponds to a pseudogene. The CDR3 length is 13 residues. The CDR3 loop reads CASSKPSYQPQHF. The DNA for the CDR3 is TGTGCCAGCAGCAAACCGAGCTATCAGCCCCAGCATTTT.

This chain links TRBV15 with TRBJ2-5; 8 nucleotides align to TRBD1. The CDR3 extends over 16 amino acids. With V trimmed by 3 bases and J by 5 bases, 11 bases remained unmatched. Germline CDR1 reads LNHNV; CDR2 reads YYDKDF (reference sequence). CDR3 protein: CATSSISGTGWETQYF. CDR3 nucleotide sequence: TGTGCCACCAGCAGTATATCCGGGACAGGTTGGGAGACCCAGTACTTC.

V gene TRBV11-2 combines with J gene TRBJ1-1; D not resolved. Germline lookup yields CDR1 SGHAT and CDR2 FQNNGV. The CDR3 runs 14 residues. V was cut by 7 bases and J by 4 bases, with 16 bases left in between. Here the CDR3 reads CASNPHPAGTEAFF. Written as DNA, the CDR3 is TGTGCCAGCAACCCCCATCCAGCGGGCACTGAAGCTTTCTTT.

The chain recombines TRBV11-2 with TRBJ2-3, with D tentatively TRBD2 (5 bases). The V gene's germline CDR1 is SGHAT and CDR2 FQNNGV. Trimming took 3 bases from V and 6 from J, leaving 7 bases between them. This CDR3 has 12 residues. The CDR3 protein is CASSFGVDTQYF. The DNA for the CDR3 is TGTGCCAGCAGCTTCGGGGTCGATACGCAGTATTTT. Looking up the rest from reference TRBV11-2 and TRBJ2-3 gives the full variable domain: EAGVAQSPRYKIIEKRQSVAFWCNPISGHATLYWYQQILGQGPKLLIQFQNNGVVDDSQLPKDRFSAERLKGVDSTLKIQPAKLEDSAVYLCASSFGVDTQYFGPGTRLTVL.

The chain recombines TRBV14 with TRBJ2-5, with a possible D match to TRBD2 (5 bases). This CDR3 is 14 amino acids long. Germline V gene lookup returns CDR1 SGHDN and CDR2 FVKESK. The V gene lost 4 bases and the J gene lost 2 bases, with 11 bases spanning the gap. The CDR3 spells CASSRLGVQETQYF. The CDR3 nucleotides are TGTGCCAGCAGCCGCCTGGGAGTGCAAGAGACCCAGTACTTC.

There are a few counts of this clone. This sample includes further DNA sequences coding for the same CDR3. The V gene is TRBV6-5, the J gene TRBJ1-5, with D hard to call. CDR1 is MNHEY and CDR2 is SVGAGI in the germline V gene. V was shortened by 6 bases and J by 0 bases, with 12 bases between the two germline ends. The CDR3 loop spans 15 amino acids. The CDR3: CASRESGDSNQPQHF. DNA of the CDR3: TGTGCCAGCAGGGAGTCGGGTGATAGCAATCAGCCCCAGCATTTT.

The chain has TRBV5-8 and TRBJ2-2; 11 bases match TRBD2. From germline, CDR1 is SGHTS and CDR2 YDEGEE. J gave up 4 bases and V 2 bases, and 7 bases lay outside the gene matches. This CDR3 is 17 amino acids long. CDR3 sequence reads: CASSLRTSGRGTGELFF. The CDR3 region has the DNA TGTGCCAGCAGCTTACGCACTAGCGGGAGAGGCACCGGGGAGCTGTTTTTT.

This rearrangement joins TRBV14 to TRBJ1-4; no clear D gene. CDR3 length equals 13 residues. Trimming took 4 bases from V and 8 from J, leaving 11 bases between them. Germline CDR1 reads SGHDN; CDR2 reads FVKESK. DNA for the CDR3: TGTGCCAGCAGCCTATTTGAGGGAGAAAAACTGTTTTTT. Translation gives CASSLFEGEKLFF.